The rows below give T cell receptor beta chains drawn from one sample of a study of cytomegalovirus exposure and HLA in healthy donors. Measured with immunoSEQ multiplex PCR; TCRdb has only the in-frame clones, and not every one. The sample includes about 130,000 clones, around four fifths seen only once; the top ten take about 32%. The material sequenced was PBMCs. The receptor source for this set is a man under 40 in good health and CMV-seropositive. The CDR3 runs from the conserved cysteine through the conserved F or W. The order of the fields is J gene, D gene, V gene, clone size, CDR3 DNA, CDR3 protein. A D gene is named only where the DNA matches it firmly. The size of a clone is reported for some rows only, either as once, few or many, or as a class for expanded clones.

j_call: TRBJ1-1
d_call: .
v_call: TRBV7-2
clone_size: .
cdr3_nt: TGTGCCAGCAGCCCCTACGTGACAGCCATGAACACTGAAGCTTTCTTT
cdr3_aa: CASSPYVTAMNTEAFF

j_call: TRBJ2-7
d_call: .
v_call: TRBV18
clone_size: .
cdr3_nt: TGTGCCAGCTCACCAATATCAGGCAGCGAGCAGTACTTC
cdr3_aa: CASSPISGSEQYF

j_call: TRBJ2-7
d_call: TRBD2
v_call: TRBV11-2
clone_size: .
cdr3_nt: TGTGCCAGCAGCTTAAAAGCGGGAGCCTACGAGCAGTACTTC
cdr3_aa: CASSLKAGAYEQYF

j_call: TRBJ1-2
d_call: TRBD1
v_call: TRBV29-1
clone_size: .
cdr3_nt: TGCAGCGTTGAAGTTGGACAGGTTCTTATAGATGGCTACACCTTC
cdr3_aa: CSVEVGQVLIDGYTF

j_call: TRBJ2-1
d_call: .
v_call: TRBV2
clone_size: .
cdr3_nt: TGTGCCAGCAGGCTCTGGCGGGATACCAATGAGCAGTTCTTC
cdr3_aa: CASRLWRDTNEQFF

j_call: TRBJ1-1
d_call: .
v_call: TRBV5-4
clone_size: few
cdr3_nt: TGTGCCAGCAGCTTAAGCCCCTCGGGGGGGACTGAAGCTTTCTTT
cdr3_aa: CASSLSPSGGTEAFF

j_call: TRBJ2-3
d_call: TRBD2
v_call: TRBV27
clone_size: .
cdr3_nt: TGTGCCAGCAGTCTACTAGCGGGATCCTACACAGATACGCAGTATTTT
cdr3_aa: CASSLLAGSYTDTQYF

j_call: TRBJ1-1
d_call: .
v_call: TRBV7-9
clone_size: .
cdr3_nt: TGTGCCAGCACCCTGGCTCAAGCGGGGCACACTGAAGCTTTCTTT
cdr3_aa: CASTLAQAGHTEAFF

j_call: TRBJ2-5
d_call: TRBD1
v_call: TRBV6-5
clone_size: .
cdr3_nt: TGTGCCAGCAGTTACTCCCGACAGGGTGGATCTGAGACCCAGTACTTC
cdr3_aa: CASSYSRQGGSETQYF

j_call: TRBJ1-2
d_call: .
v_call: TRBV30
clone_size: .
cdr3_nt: TGTGCCTGGAGGGGGGGGACGGATGGCTACACCTTC
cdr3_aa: CAWRGGTDGYTF

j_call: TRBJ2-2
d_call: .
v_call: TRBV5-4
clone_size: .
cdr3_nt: TGTGCCAGCAGCCGAGGGTCCGGGGAGCTGTTTTTT
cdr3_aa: CASSRGSGELFF

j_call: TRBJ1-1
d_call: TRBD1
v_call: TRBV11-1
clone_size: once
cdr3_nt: TGTGCCAGCAGCTTAGTTGCTCAGGGGGGCACTGAAGCTTTCTTT
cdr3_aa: CASSLVAQGGTEAFF

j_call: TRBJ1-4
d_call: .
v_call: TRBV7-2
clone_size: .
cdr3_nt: TGTGCCAGCAGCTTAGGGGGCTCTGATGAAAAACTGTTTTTT
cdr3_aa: CASSLGGSDEKLFF

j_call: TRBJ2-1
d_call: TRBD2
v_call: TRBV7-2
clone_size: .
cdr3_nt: TGTGCCAGCAGCTTGTTTAGCGGGGAGACAACCTACAATGAGCAGTTCTTC
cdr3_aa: CASSLFSGETTYNEQFF

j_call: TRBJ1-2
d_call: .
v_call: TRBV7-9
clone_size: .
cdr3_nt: TGTGCCAGCAGCATCGGTGACGTGGGGAGCTATGGCTACACCTTC
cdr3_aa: CASSIGDVGSYGYTF

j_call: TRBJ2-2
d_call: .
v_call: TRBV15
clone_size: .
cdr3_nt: TGTGCCACCAGCAGCTATCGTTTACAGGAAACCTCGAACACCGGGGAGCTGTTTTTT
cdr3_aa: CATSSYRLQETSNTGELFF

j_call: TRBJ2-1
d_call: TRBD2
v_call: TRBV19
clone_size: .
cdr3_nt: TGTGCCAGTAGTATTATAGCGGGAGGGCCCGGTGAGCAGTTCTTC
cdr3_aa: CASSIIAGGPGEQFF

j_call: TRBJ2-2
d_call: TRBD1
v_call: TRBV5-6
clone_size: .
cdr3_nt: TGTGCCAGCAGCATCCGGGACAGGGGGTCTGGGGAGCTGTTTTTT
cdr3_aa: CASSIRDRGSGELFF

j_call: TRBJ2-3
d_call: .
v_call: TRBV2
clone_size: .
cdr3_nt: TGTGCCAGCAGGGTCGGGCGGGGGCCGGATACGCAGTATTTT
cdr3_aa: CASRVGRGPDTQYF

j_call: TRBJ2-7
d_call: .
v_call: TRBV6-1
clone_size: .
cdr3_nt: TGTGCCAGCAGTGAAGCCCGAGGGGGAGTAAGGTATAGTGAGCAGTACTTC
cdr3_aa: CASSEARGGVRYSEQYF

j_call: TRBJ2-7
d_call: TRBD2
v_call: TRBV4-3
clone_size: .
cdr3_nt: TGCGCCAGCAGCCCCCGACTAGCGTCAACCTACGAGCAGTACTTC
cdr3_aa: CASSPRLASTYEQYF

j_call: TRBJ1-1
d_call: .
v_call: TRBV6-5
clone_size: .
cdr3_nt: TGTGCCAGCGGATCGGGGGGTGGAGCTTTCTTT
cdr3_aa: CASGSGGGAFF

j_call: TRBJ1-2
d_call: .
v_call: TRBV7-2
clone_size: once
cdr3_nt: TGTGCCAGCAGCTCAGAGATCAGGGTTACGGGCGGCTACACCTTC
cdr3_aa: CASSSEIRVTGGYTF

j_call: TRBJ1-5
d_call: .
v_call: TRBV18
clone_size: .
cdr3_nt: TGTGCCAGCTCATCGACGACGGGGAGCAATCAGCCCCAGCATTTT
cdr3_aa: CASSSTTGSNQPQHF

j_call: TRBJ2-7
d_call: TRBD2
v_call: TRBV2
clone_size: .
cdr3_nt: TGTGCCAGCAGTGAGACTAGCGGGAGATCCGAGCAGTACTTC
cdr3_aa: CASSETSGRSEQYF

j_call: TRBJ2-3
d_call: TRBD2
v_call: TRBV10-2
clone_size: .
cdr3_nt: TGCGCCAGCAGTGAGTCGGTGAGGGCTAGCGGGCCCACAGATACGCAGTATTTT
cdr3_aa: CASSESVRASGPTDTQYF

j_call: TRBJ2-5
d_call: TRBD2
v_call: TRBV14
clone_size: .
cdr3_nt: TGTGCCAGCAGTCACTTTAGCGGGGTCCAAGAGACCCAGTACTTC
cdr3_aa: CASSHFSGVQETQYF

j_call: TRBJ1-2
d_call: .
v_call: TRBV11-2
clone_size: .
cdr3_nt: TGTGCCAGCAGCTTAGACAGGATCTATGGCTACACCTTC
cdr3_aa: CASSLDRIYGYTF

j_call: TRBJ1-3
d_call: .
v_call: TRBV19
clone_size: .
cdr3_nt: TGTGCCAGTAGTAGGAAGGAGGGGAGCTCTGGAAACACCATATATTTT
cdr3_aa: CASSRKEGSSGNTIYF

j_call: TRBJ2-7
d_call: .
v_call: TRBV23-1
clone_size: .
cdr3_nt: TGCGCCACCCTCCGAGGATACGAGCAGTACTTC
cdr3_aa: CATLRGYEQYF

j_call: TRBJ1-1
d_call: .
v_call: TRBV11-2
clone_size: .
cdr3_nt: TGTGCCAGCAGCTTAGCGGGAGAAGCTTTCTTT
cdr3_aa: CASSLAGEAFF

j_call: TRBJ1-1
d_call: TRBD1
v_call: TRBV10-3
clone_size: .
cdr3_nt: TGTGCCATCAGCCCTGACAGGGGAACGGCTTTCTTT
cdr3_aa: CAISPDRGTAFF

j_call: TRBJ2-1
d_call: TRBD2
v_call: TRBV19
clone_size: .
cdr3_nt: TGTGCCAGTAGTTCGACTAGCGGGAGTTTTGCCAATGAGCAGTTCTTC
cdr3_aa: CASSSTSGSFANEQFF

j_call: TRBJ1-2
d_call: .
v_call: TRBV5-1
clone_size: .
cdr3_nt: TGCGCCAGCAGCCCCGGACAGCCCGGTAACTATGGCTACACCTTC
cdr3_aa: CASSPGQPGNYGYTF

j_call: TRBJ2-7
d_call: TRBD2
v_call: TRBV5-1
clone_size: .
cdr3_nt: TGCGCCAGCAGCTTGACTAGCGAACTCTACGAGCAGTACTTC
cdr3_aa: CASSLTSELYEQYF

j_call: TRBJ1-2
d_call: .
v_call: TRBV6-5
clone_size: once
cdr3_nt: TGTGCCAGCAGTTACTTAGGGGCGGCAGGGAACGGCTACACCTTC
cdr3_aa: CASSYLGAAGNGYTF